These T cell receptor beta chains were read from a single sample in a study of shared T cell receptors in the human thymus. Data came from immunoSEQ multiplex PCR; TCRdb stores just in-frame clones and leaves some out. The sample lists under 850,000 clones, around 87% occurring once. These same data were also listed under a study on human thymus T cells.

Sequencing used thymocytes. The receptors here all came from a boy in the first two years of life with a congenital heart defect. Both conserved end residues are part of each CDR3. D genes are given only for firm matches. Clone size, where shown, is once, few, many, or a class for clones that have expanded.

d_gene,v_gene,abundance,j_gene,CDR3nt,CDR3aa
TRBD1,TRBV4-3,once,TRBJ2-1,TGCGCCAGCAGCCAAGATCCCTACCCGGACAGGATTGACAATGAGCAGTTCTTC,CASSQDPYPDRIDNEQFF
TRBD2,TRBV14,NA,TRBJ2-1,TGTGCCAGCAGCCAAGATCCACCGGGACTAGCGGTCAATGAGCAGTTCTTC,CASSQDPPGLAVNEQFF
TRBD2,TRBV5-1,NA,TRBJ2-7,TGCGCCAGCAGCACCACTAGCGGGATACGCTACGAGCAGTACTTC,CASSTTSGIRYEQYF
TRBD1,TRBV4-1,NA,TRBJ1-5,TGCGCCAGCAGCCAAGATAGGACAGGAATACAGCCCCAGCATTTT,CASSQDRTGIQPQHF
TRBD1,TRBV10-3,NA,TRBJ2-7,TGTGCCATCAGTGATTCCCCAAACGACAGGGTTGGCGAGCAGTACTTC,CAISDSPNDRVGEQYF
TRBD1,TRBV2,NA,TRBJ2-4,TGTGCCAGCAGTGAAGGGCAGGGGGTGCGACTTGGGAACATTCAGTACTTC,CASSEGQGVRLGNIQYF
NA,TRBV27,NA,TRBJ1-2,TGTGCCACCAGGCTAGAAGGTGCGGAGGAAAACTATGGCTACACCTTC,CATRLEGAEENYGYTF
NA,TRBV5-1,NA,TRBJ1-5,TGCGCCAGGTACGGGGGATACAATCAGCCCCAGCATTTT,CARYGGYNQPQHF
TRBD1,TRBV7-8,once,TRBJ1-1,TGTGCCAGCAGCTTAGTCTTAGGGACAGGAAAAGACTCTGACACTGAAGCTTTCTTT,CASSLVLGTGKDSDTEAFF
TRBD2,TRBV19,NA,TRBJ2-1,TGTGCCAGTAGTATAGCAACTAGCGGTAATGAGCAGTTCTTC,CASSIATSGNEQFF
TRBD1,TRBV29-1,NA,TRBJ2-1,TGCAGCGTCCTCCCCCGGGACAGGGGAGTTAGGCAGTTCTTC,CSVLPRDRGVRQFF
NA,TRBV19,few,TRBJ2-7,TGTGCCAGTGGGGCTCGTCAAAAGCACGAGCAGTACTTC,CASGARQKHEQYF
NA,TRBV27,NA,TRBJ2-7,TGTGCCAGCAAAGACCAACCGGGTTCCGAGCAGTACTTC,CASKDQPGSEQYF
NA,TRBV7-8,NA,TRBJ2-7,TGTGCCAGCAGCTTAGCGTCTGTTCGGGGCGAGCAGTACTTC,CASSLASVRGEQYF
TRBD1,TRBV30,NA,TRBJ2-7,TGTGCCTGGAGTGGGGACAGGGGAGGGTACGAGCAGTACTTC,CAWSGDRGGYEQYF
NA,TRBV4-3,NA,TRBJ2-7,TGCGCCAGCAGCCAAGGGACAGGACCGCGGCTAGCGTTCTACGAGCAGTACTTC,CASSQGTGPRLAFYEQYF
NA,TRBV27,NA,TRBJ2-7,TGTGCCAGCAGTTTATACCCCCCACAGGGTAGGCAGTACTTC,CASSLYPPQGRQYF
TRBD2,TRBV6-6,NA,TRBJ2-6,TGTGCCAGCGGGACTAGCGCTCCCTCTGGGGCCAACGTCCTGACTTTC,CASGTSAPSGANVLTF
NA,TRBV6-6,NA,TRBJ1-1,TGTGCCAGCAGCACAGCAGTGAACACTGAAGCTTTCTTT,CASSTAVNTEAFF
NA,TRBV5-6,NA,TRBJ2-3,TGTGCCAGCAGCCACCTCTGCGGGCCTGTAGATACGCAGTATTTT,CASSHLCGPVDTQYF
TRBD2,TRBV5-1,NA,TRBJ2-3,TGCGCCAGCAGCTTGGGGATTAGCGGGAGGTTGATCACAGATACGCAGTATTTT,CASSLGISGRLITDTQYF
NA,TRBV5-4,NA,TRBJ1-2,TGTGCCAGCAGCTTGGAACAGCTCTATGGCTACACCTTC,CASSLEQLYGYTF
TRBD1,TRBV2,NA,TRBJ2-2,TGTGCCAGCAGGGGGGGACAGGGGGACACCGGGGAGCTGTTTTTT,CASRGGQGDTGELFF
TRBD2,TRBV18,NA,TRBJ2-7,TGTGCCAGCTCACCATCCACCGGGACGGGGGAGGGCGAGCAGTACTTC,CASSPSTGTGEGEQYF
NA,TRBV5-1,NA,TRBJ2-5,TGCGCCAGCAGCTCCAAAGAGACCCAGTACTTC,CASSSKETQYF
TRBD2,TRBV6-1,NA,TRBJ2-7,TGTGCGATTAAACGCGGGAGGCCCACCTACGAGCAGTACTTC,CAIKRGRPTYEQYF
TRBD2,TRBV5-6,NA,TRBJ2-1,TGTGCCAGCAGCTTGGAACTAGCGGGAAGAAATGAGCAGTTCTTC,CASSLELAGRNEQFF
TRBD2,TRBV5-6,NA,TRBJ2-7,TGTGCCAGCAGCCTCTCCTGCGCTACCGGGAGGCCCCCCTACGAGCAGTACTTC,CASSLSCATGRPPYEQYF
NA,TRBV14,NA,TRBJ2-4,TGTGCCAGCAGCCAAGTCCCAGGGGAAAACATTCAGTACTTC,CASSQVPGENIQYF
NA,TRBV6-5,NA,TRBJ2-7,TGTGCCAGCACGGACTCGGCGGGAAGATCCTACGAGCAGTACTTC,CASTDSAGRSYEQYF
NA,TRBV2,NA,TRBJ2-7,TGTGCCAGCAGTCCAGTAGGCAGGGCATACGAGCAGTACTTC,CASSPVGRAYEQYF
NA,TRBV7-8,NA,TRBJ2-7,TGTGCCAGCAGCTTAGCGAAGGAGGGGCCCGCCAGGCTCTACGAGCAGTACTTC,CASSLAKEGPARLYEQYF
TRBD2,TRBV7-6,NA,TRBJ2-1,TGTGCCAGCAGCCGAGGACTAGCGGGAGGAAGGGATGAGCAGTTCTTC,CASSRGLAGGRDEQFF
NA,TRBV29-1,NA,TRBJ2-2,TGCAGCGTTGTCAGGGATTCCACCGGGGAGCTGTTTTTT,CSVVRDSTGELFF
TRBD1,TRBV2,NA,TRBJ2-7,TGTGCCACCCGTGAGGGTGACAGGGACCACGAGCAGTACTTC,CATREGDRDHEQYF
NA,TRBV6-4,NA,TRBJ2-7,TGTGCCAGCAGTGACAGGACAACCGAGCAGTACTTC,CASSDRTTEQYF
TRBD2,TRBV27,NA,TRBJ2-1,TGTGCCAGCAGCTTCGGTCCAGCGGGAATGAAGTCGGAGGACCAGGGTGAGCAGTTCTTC,CASSFGPAGMKSEDQGEQFF
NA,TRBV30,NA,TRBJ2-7,TGTGCCTGGAACAGGGCTGGCTACGAGCAGTACTTC,CAWNRAGYEQYF
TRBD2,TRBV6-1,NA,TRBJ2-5,TGTGCCAGCAGTGAAGACGAGCGGGAGAAGGAGACCCAGTACTTC,CASSEDEREKETQYF
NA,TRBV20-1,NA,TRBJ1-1,TGCATCGTCCCAGAGAACACTGAAGCTTTCTTT,CIVPENTEAFF
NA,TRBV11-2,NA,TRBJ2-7,TGTGCCAGCAGCTTAACCAGCAGGTATTCCTACGAGCAGTACTTC,CASSLTSRYSYEQYF
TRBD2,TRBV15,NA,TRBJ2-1,TGTGCCGCCCGGAGCGGGAGGGACAATGAGCAGTTCTTC,CAARSGRDNEQFF
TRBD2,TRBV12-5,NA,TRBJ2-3,TGTGCTAGTGGTTCGGGACTAGCGGGAGCGCACACAGATACGCAGTATTTT,CASGSGLAGAHTDTQYF
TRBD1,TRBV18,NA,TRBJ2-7,TGTGCCAGCTCACGGACAGGGAGCTACGAGCAGTACTTC,CASSRTGSYEQYF
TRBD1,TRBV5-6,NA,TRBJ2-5,TGTGCCAGCAGCTTACCGGGACAGGGGGCTCAGGAGACCCAGTACTTC,CASSLPGQGAQETQYF
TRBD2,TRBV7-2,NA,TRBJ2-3,TGTGCCAGCACTAGGTTCCCCACTAGCGGGAGTACAGATACGCAGTATTTT,CASTRFPTSGSTDTQYF
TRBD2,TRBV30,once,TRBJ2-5,TGTGCCTGGAGTGATACTAGCGGGAGGAGGGGGGACCAAGAGACCCAGTACTTC,CAWSDTSGRRGDQETQYF
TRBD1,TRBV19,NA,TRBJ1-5,TGTGCCAGTAGTGACGGAGAGGGACAGGGACAAAGGGATAGCAATCAGCCCCAGCATTTT,CASSDGEGQGQRDSNQPQHF
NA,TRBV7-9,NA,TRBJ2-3,TGTGCCAGCAGCCTAAATTCTCCAGATACGCAGTATTTT,CASSLNSPDTQYF
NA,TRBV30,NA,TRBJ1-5,TGTGCCTTTCCCCGGACTTCTAGCGGAGACAATCAGCCCCAGCATTTT,CAFPRTSSGDNQPQHF
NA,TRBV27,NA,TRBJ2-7,TGTGCCAGCAGTCCCTCCCATCAAGTCTCCTACGAGCAGTACTTC,CASSPSHQVSYEQYF
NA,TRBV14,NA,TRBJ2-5,TGTGCCAGCAGCCCGAGACTTCGGCGGCTGGGCCAAGAGACCCAGTACTTC,CASSPRLRRLGQETQYF
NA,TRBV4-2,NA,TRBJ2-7,TGTGCCAGCAGCCCAGGCCCCTCTGAGGAGCAGTACTTC,CASSPGPSEEQYF